The 8 T cell receptor beta chains below come from one sample, sequenced in a study of regulatory T cells in long-lasting Graves disease. iRepertoire HTBI primers and Arm-PCR of CDR3 regions built TCR beta libraries. Each CDR3 protein is one row after TCRdb ran MiXCR on the multiplex PCR reads. The table records roughly 430,000 distinct CDR3 sequences, 16% of them present only once. The time point: newly diagnosed GD, antithyroid drugs for less than 3 months. PBMC-derived RNA was used for the TCR library. The data were also submitted as part of a second study, on T cells in Graves' hyperthyroidism and ophthalmopathy.

The specimen was peripheral blood mononuclear cells (PBMCs), collected at new diagnosis, from a patient treated with antithyroid drugs. These receptors all stem from a woman between 25 and 40 years old with Graves disease.

The chain combines TRBV19 with TRBJ2-7; D possibly corresponds to TRBD2 (6 bases). The V and J ends lost 3 bases and 2 bases respectively, with 14 bases between them. The germline V gene encodes CDR1 LNHDA and CDR2 SQIVND (reference sequence). CDR3 length: 15 amino acids. For the CDR3, the DNA is TGTGCCAGTAGTATTCGGGGGAGTTTAGCCTACGAGCAGTACTTC. It specifies CASSIRGSLAYEQYF.

This clonotype occurred many times. The rearrangement uses TRBV30 and TRBJ1-5, with D possibly being TRBD1 (5 bases). CDR3 length: 14 residues. The V gene lost 1 base and the J gene lost 2 bases, with 9 bases spanning the gap. Per germline, CDR1 GTSNPN and CDR2 SVGIG (reference sequence). Here the CDR3 reads CAWSETVGNQPQHF. The DNA for the CDR3 is TGTGCCTGGAGTGAGACAGTAGGCAATCAGCCCCAGCATTTT.

V and J are TRBV9 and TRBJ2-1, with D possibly being TRBD1 (5 bases). The CDR3 covers 15 residues. Trimming removed 0 bases from V and 10 bases from J, with 17 bases in between. CDR1 and CDR2 (germline): SGDLS, YYNGEE. CDR3 residues: CASSVDEDNEEEQFF. CDR3 in DNA: TGTGCCAGCAGCGTAGATGAGGACAACGAAGAGGAGCAGTTCTTC.

This clonotype was detected many times. The chain combines TRBV6-9 with TRBJ1-1, with D uncertain. V lost 2 bases and J lost 10, with 14 bases in between. The germline gives CDR1 MNHGY, CDR2 SVAAGI. CDR3 length equals 13 residues. CDR3 region: CASSYQALSGAFF. CDR3 DNA: TGTGCCAGCAGTTATCAGGCCCTAAGCGGAGCTTTCTTT.

As regards this clonotype: A much larger clone differs by one base, so this may be a read error. V is TRBV20-1 and J is TRBJ2-2, with 8 bases identical to TRBD2. CDR3 size: 18 residues. The germline V gene encodes CDR1 DFQATT and CDR2 SNEGSKA (reference sequence). CDR3 residues: CSAGGGTRFGSDTGELSF. The CDR3 DNA reads TGCAGTGCTGGGGGTGGGACTAGGTTTGGGTCGGACACCGGGGAGCTGTCTTTT.

This clonotype was detected only a few times. One base away lies a much larger clone, so this may be a sequencing read error. This chain links TRBV7-2 with TRBJ2-7; a possible D gene is TRBD1 (5 bases). Deletions cut 7 bases from V and 6 bases from J, with 16 bases between. The CDR3 runs 13 residues. The germline CDR1 and CDR2 sequences are SGHTA and FQGNSA. Here the CDR3 DNA reads TGTGCCAGCACCGGCCCAGGGAACTGCGAGCAGTACTTC. This translates into CASTGPGNCEQYF. Looking up the rest from reference TRBV7-2 and TRBJ2-7 gives the full variable domain: GAGVSQSPSNKVTEKGKDVELRCDPISGHTALYWYRQSLGQGLEFLIYFQGNSAPDKSGLPSDRFSAERTGGSVSTLTIQRTQQEDSAVYLCASTGPGNCEQYFGPGTRLTVT.

This clonotype occurred many times. The chain uses TRBV27 and TRBJ1-5, with D possibly matching TRBD1 (6 bases). The CDR3 runs to 14 residues. Germline-derived CDR1 and CDR2 are MNHEY and SMNVEV (reference sequence). Deletions cut 2 bases from V and 3 bases from J, with 8 bases between. The CDR3 loop is CASSLAGDNQPQHF. Written as DNA, the CDR3 is TGTGCCAGCAGTTTAGCAGGGGACAATCAGCCCCAGCATTTT.

For this clonotype: At one of its ends the junction is not consistent with the germline gene, which may arise from a read error. The rearrangement joins TRBV28 to TRBJ2-5; 15 bases match TRBD2. Germline loops: CDR1 MDHEN, CDR2 SYDVKM. This CDR3 comprises 16 residues. This chain's CDR3 is CASGLAGGPVHETQYF. The CDR3 nucleotides are TGCGCCAGCGGACTAGCGGGAGGGCCGGTCCATGAGACCCAGTACTTC.